These T cell receptor beta chains were read from a single sample in a study of blood T cell repertoires in COVID-19. Libraries were prepared by immunoSEQ multiplex PCR; TCRdb keeps only in-frame clonotypes and omits some of them. The data hold 50,000 to 75,000 clones, with approximately 79% observed a single time. Sequencing was performed on peripheral blood. These receptors were obtained from a woman over 75 with active or convalescent COVID-19. Both conserved end residues are part of each CDR3. D genes are given only for firm matches. A clone size is listed for some rows: how often the clone was seen (once, few, many), or a class if it is expanded.

- | TRBJ1-2 | TRBV11-2 | - | TGTGCCAGCAGCTTAGACTACAGAACCTATGGCTACACCTTC | CASSLDYRTYGYTF
- | TRBJ1-2 | TRBV7-9 | - | TGTGCCAGCAGCAATCAGGGTTATGGCTACACCTTC | CASSNQGYGYTF
- | TRBJ1-2 | TRBV5-1 | - | TGCGCCAGCAGCCCGGACAAGCGCGCTACTAACTATGGCTACACCTTC | CASSPDKRATNYGYTF
TRBD1 | TRBJ1-2 | TRBV7-3 | few | TGTGCCAGCAGCTCCCAGGGACAGGGGGTTGGGGGCTACACCTTC | CASSSQGQGVGGYTF
- | TRBJ2-7 | TRBV6-5 | few | TGTGCCAGCAGTTACTCGATCAGGAGGGACCACGAGCAGTACTTC | CASSYSIRRDHEQYF
TRBD1 | TRBJ2-7 | TRBV5-6 | - | TGTGCCAGCAGCCCCGGGACAGGGAGGTTCTACGAGCAGTACTTC | CASSPGTGRFYEQYF
TRBD2 | TRBJ2-7 | TRBV7-3 | - | TGTGCCAGCAGCTTAGGTAGCGGGGCCGAGCAGTACTTC | CASSLGSGAEQYF
- | TRBJ1-4 | TRBV19 | - | TGTGCCAGTAGTATGAGGGCACAGTCTAATGAAAAACTGTTTTTT | CASSMRAQSNEKLFF
TRBD1 | TRBJ1-4 | TRBV5-1 | - | TGCGCCAGCAGCGACACTCAGGGGGCCGGTGAAAAACTGTTTTTT | CASSDTQGAGEKLFF
- | TRBJ2-7 | TRBV7-9 | - | TGTGCCAGCACCCCGCCCCTGGCCGAGACAGCCTACGAGCAGTACTTC | CASTPPLAETAYEQYF
TRBD1 | TRBJ1-5 | TRBV28 | - | TGTGCCAGCAGTTTAGACGGCAGGGGGCATCAGCCCCAGCATTTT | CASSLDGRGHQPQHF
TRBD1 | TRBJ1-2 | TRBV19 | few | TGTGCCAGTAGACAAGGACAGGGGAACTATGGCTACACCTTC | CASRQGQGNYGYTF
- | TRBJ1-1 | TRBV5-1 | - | TGCGCCAGCAGCTTAGGGGGTCCCACTGAAGCTTTCTTT | CASSLGGPTEAFF
- | TRBJ1-4 | TRBV30 | - | TGTGCCTGGAGTGTATCAGGGGTTAATGAAAAACTGTTTTTT | CAWSVSGVNEKLFF
- | TRBJ1-1 | TRBV30 | - | TGTGCCTGGTCCTCTTTGCTGGGGAGGACTGAAGCTTTCTTT | CAWSSLLGRTEAFF
TRBD1 | TRBJ1-1 | TRBV18 | - | TGTGCCAGCTCACGTCAAACAGGGGGCACTGAAGCTTTCTTT | CASSRQTGGTEAFF
- | TRBJ1-1 | TRBV29-1 | few | TGCAGCGTTGAAGATAGCGGCGAAGCTTTCTTT | CSVEDSGEAFF
TRBD2 | TRBJ2-3 | TRBV6-4 | - | TGTGCCAGCAGTGACCCTAGCGGGAGCACAGATACGCAGTATTTT | CASSDPSGSTDTQYF
- | TRBJ2-1 | TRBV6-6 | once | TGTGCCAGCAGTTCCGCCAGGGGCTCCTACAATGAGCAGTTCTTC | CASSSARGSYNEQFF
- | TRBJ1-2 | TRBV3-1/TRBV3-2 | once | TGTGCCAGCAGCCAGACCCGGGAGGATGGCTACACCTTC | CASSQTREDGYTF